The rows below give T cell receptor beta chains drawn from one sample of a study of T cells in localized non-small cell lung cancer. The table came from immunoSEQ multiplex PCR; TCRdb's copy has only in-frame clones and leaves some out. The repertoire includes about 40,000 clones, 80% to 85% of them detected once, and around 6.6% sits in the top ten. The sample was peripheral blood mononuclear cells, taken before any cancer treatment. The receptors stem from a male donor older than 55 with stage II lung adenocarcinoma. CDR3s include the opening cysteine and the closing phenylalanine or tryptophan. D genes are given only for firm matches. Rows give clone size only sometimes, using once, few, many, or a class for an expanded clone.

D: NA
size: NA
J: TRBJ2-4
V: TRBV6-5
CDR3: CASTSTVLAKNIQYF
DNA: TGTGCCAGCACCTCGACTGTACTAGCCAAAAACATTCAGTACTTC

D: TRBD2
size: few
J: TRBJ2-5
V: TRBV11-2
CDR3: CASSSGLAGGRSGQETQYF
DNA: TGTGCCAGCAGCTCAGGGCTAGCGGGAGGGAGGAGCGGCCAAGAGACCCAGTACTTC

D: NA
size: once
J: TRBJ2-7
V: TRBV28
CDR3: CASNPASRSYEQYF
DNA: TGTGCCAGCAACCCAGCTAGCAGGTCCTACGAGCAGTACTTC

D: NA
size: NA
J: TRBJ2-2
V: TRBV27
CDR3: CASREYSTGELFF
DNA: TGTGCCTCCCGGGAGTACTCTACCGGGGAGCTGTTTTTT

D: TRBD1
size: NA
J: TRBJ1-1
V: TRBV7-2
CDR3: CASSADRGQEAFF
DNA: TGTGCCAGCAGCGCCGACAGGGGCCAAGAAGCTTTCTTT

D: NA
size: NA
J: TRBJ2-7
V: TRBV2
CDR3: CASRPSGYEQYF
DNA: TGTGCCAGCCGACCCTCCGGTTACGAGCAGTACTTC

D: NA
size: NA
J: TRBJ2-3
V: TRBV11-2
CDR3: CASSTAITDTQYF
DNA: TGTGCCAGCAGCACCGCAATCACAGATACGCAGTATTTT

D: NA
size: NA
J: TRBJ2-2
V: TRBV5-5
CDR3: CASSFAIAGELFF
DNA: TGTGCCAGCAGCTTCGCGATTGCCGGGGAGCTGTTTTTT

D: NA
size: NA
J: TRBJ2-1
V: TRBV7-8
CDR3: CASSAFRNELNEQFF
DNA: TGTGCCAGCAGCGCCTTTAGAAATGAGCTGAATGAGCAGTTCTTC

D: NA
size: NA
J: TRBJ2-3
V: TRBV5-8
CDR3: CASSFGWGGDTQYF
DNA: TGTGCCAGCAGCTTCGGGTGGGGTGGAGATACGCAGTATTTT

D: NA
size: NA
J: TRBJ1-1
V: TRBV6-5
CDR3: CASRGRRNTEAFF
DNA: TGTGCCAGCCGCGGACGGAGGAACACTGAAGCTTTCTTT

D: NA
size: NA
J: TRBJ1-5
V: TRBV7-2
CDR3: CASSRGGPGNQPQHF
DNA: TGTGCCAGCAGCAGAGGGGGTCCGGGCAATCAGCCCCAGCATTTT

D: TRBD2
size: NA
J: TRBJ2-1
V: TRBV5-4
CDR3: CASSWTSGNLRNEQFF
DNA: TGTGCCAGCAGCTGGACTAGCGGAAATCTTCGGAATGAGCAGTTCTTC

D: TRBD1
size: NA
J: TRBJ1-2
V: TRBV30
CDR3: CAWSVTGGGYGYTF
DNA: TGTGCCTGGAGTGTTACAGGGGGCGGATATGGCTACACCTTC

D: TRBD1
size: NA
J: TRBJ1-5
V: TRBV5-6
CDR3: CASSLWDRVNQPQHF
DNA: TGTGCCAGCAGCTTGTGGGACAGGGTTAATCAGCCCCAGCATTTT

D: TRBD1
size: NA
J: TRBJ2-1
V: TRBV5-6
CDR3: CASSYDRGSYNEQFF
DNA: TGTGCCAGCAGCTACGACAGGGGTTCCTACAATGAGCAGTTCTTC

D: NA
size: NA
J: TRBJ2-3
V: TRBV4-2
CDR3: CASRGIRGAHTQYF
DNA: TGTGCCAGCAGGGGGATCCGGGGGGCCCATACGCAGTATTTT

D: TRBD2
size: NA
J: TRBJ2-1
V: TRBV4-3
CDR3: CASSQDAASGDGEQFF
DNA: TGCGCCAGCAGCCAAGATGCAGCAAGCGGGGATGGTGAGCAGTTCTTC

D: TRBD2
size: NA
J: TRBJ2-1
V: TRBV30
CDR3: CAWIGLAGANEQFF
DNA: TGTGCCTGGATTGGACTAGCGGGTGCCAATGAGCAGTTCTTC

D: NA
size: NA
J: TRBJ1-3
V: TRBV14
CDR3: CASKARGSGRTGNTIYF
DNA: TGTGCCAGCAAAGCGCGGGGGAGCGGTCGGACTGGAAACACCATATATTTT

D: NA
size: NA
J: TRBJ1-1
V: TRBV4-2
CDR3: CASSQSRVAMNTEAFF
DNA: TGTGCCAGCAGCCAATCCAGGGTGGCCATGAACACTGAAGCTTTCTTT

D: TRBD1
size: NA
J: TRBJ1-4
V: TRBV15
CDR3: CATSRSGQKLFF
DNA: TGTGCCACCAGCAGATCGGGACAGAAACTGTTTTTT

D: NA
size: once
J: TRBJ2-7
V: TRBV7-6
CDR3: CASSLRDEQYF
DNA: TGTGCCAGCAGCTTAAGAGACGAGCAGTACTTC

D: NA
size: NA
J: TRBJ2-1
V: TRBV25-1
CDR3: CASLGSGEQFF
DNA: TGTGCCAGCCTTGGGAGTGGTGAGCAGTTCTTC

D: TRBD1
size: NA
J: TRBJ1-1
V: TRBV6-5
CDR3: CASTRGTGSNTEAFF
DNA: TGTGCCAGCACCCGGGGGACAGGGAGTAACACTGAAGCTTTCTTT

D: NA
size: NA
J: TRBJ1-4
V: TRBV5-1
CDR3: CASSLEDMSNEKLFF
DNA: TGCGCCAGCAGCTTGGAGGACATGTCTAATGAAAAACTGTTTTTT

D: NA
size: NA
J: TRBJ2-3
V: TRBV7-9
CDR3: CAPRRVGTDTQYF
DNA: TGTGCCCCGCGGAGGGTTGGCACAGATACGCAGTATTTT

D: TRBD1
size: NA
J: TRBJ2-1
V: TRBV6-1
CDR3: CASSERDRPMDEQFF
DNA: TGTGCCAGCAGTGAGAGGGACAGGCCTATGGATGAGCAGTTCTTC

D: NA
size: once
J: TRBJ1-4
V: TRBV7-2
CDR3: CASSLRPEKLFF
DNA: TGTGCCAGCAGCCTACGACCTGAAAAACTGTTTTTT

D: TRBD2
size: NA
J: TRBJ2-7
V: TRBV18
CDR3: CASSPMGGKDEQYF
DNA: TGTGCCAGCTCACCTATGGGGGGGAAGGACGAGCAGTACTTC